These T cell receptor beta chains were read from a single sample in a study of blood T cell repertoires in COVID-19. Clones were sequenced by immunoSEQ multiplex PCR, and TCRdb holds only the in-frame ones, with some missing. The sample lists about 120,000 clones; around nine tenths were seen once. Sequencing was carried out using peripheral blood. All receptors derive from a human donor with acute or convalescent COVID-19. The donor label of this sample is uncertain. Each CDR3 is given with its conserved first and last residue. Each record gives: J gene, clone size, V gene, CDR3 protein. Part of the rows lack a size; the others show once, few, many or a class for expanded clones.

j_call: TRBJ1-1
clone_size: .
v_call: TRBV7-2
cdr3_aa: CASSSPGTATEAFF

j_call: TRBJ2-7
clone_size: .
v_call: TRBV29-1
cdr3_aa: CSVARLAGSYEQYF

j_call: TRBJ2-5
clone_size: .
v_call: TRBV7-9
cdr3_aa: CASSLATGGRRKETQYF

j_call: TRBJ2-5
clone_size: .
v_call: TRBV7-9
cdr3_aa: CASSLEVGLAVLQETQYF

j_call: TRBJ2-2
clone_size: .
v_call: TRBV10-3
cdr3_aa: CAISDGGYGRQDRGTGELFF

j_call: TRBJ1-6
clone_size: .
v_call: TRBV18
cdr3_aa: CASSPVTGVNSPLHF

j_call: TRBJ1-2
clone_size: .
v_call: TRBV7-2
cdr3_aa: CASSTQGGDYGYTF

j_call: TRBJ1-1
clone_size: .
v_call: TRBV12-3/TRBV12-4
cdr3_aa: CASSSRRTEAFF

j_call: TRBJ1-5
clone_size: .
v_call: TRBV7-8
cdr3_aa: CASSLETGVQPQHF

j_call: TRBJ2-3
clone_size: .
v_call: TRBV5-4
cdr3_aa: CASKPGGTSTDTQYF

j_call: TRBJ2-3
clone_size: .
v_call: TRBV18
cdr3_aa: CASSRSGQVGTDTQYF

j_call: TRBJ1-1
clone_size: .
v_call: TRBV24-1
cdr3_aa: CATQAPSTGNVAEAFF

j_call: TRBJ1-4
clone_size: .
v_call: TRBV7-9
cdr3_aa: CASSEQGANEKLFF

j_call: TRBJ2-3
clone_size: .
v_call: TRBV30
cdr3_aa: CAWSAMETSTDTQYF

j_call: TRBJ2-7
clone_size: once
v_call: TRBV28
cdr3_aa: CASSWGGTGPTYEQYF

j_call: TRBJ2-3
clone_size: .
v_call: TRBV11-3
cdr3_aa: CASSSGKYGGTDTQYF

j_call: TRBJ1-4
clone_size: .
v_call: TRBV28
cdr3_aa: CASSSLSTNEKLFF

j_call: TRBJ1-5
clone_size: .
v_call: TRBV5-5
cdr3_aa: CASSFTGAHNQPQHF

j_call: TRBJ2-7
clone_size: few
v_call: TRBV5-6
cdr3_aa: CASSLVGQAYEQYF

j_call: TRBJ2-2
clone_size: .
v_call: TRBV27
cdr3_aa: CASSLRQGAINTGELFF

j_call: TRBJ1-5
clone_size: once
v_call: TRBV6-5
cdr3_aa: CASSRTGDSNQPQHF

j_call: TRBJ1-4
clone_size: .
v_call: TRBV30
cdr3_aa: CAWSPGGEGEKLFF

j_call: TRBJ1-2
clone_size: .
v_call: TRBV10-3
cdr3_aa: CAIGWTEGYGYTF

j_call: TRBJ2-6
clone_size: once
v_call: TRBV27
cdr3_aa: CASSFTGPSGANVLTF

j_call: TRBJ2-1
clone_size: .
v_call: TRBV7-9
cdr3_aa: CASSLGYSGASYNEQFF

j_call: TRBJ1-3
clone_size: .
v_call: TRBV19
cdr3_aa: CASSQGSGNTIYF

j_call: TRBJ1-3
clone_size: .
v_call: TRBV3-1/TRBV3-2
cdr3_aa: CASSQEKSVSNTIYF

j_call: TRBJ1-2
clone_size: few
v_call: TRBV27
cdr3_aa: CASSSQGNYGYTF

j_call: TRBJ1-5
clone_size: .
v_call: TRBV18
cdr3_aa: CASSVTPTRNQPQHF

j_call: TRBJ1-4
clone_size: .
v_call: TRBV5-1
cdr3_aa: CASSPAGEGREKLFF

j_call: TRBJ1-3
clone_size: .
v_call: TRBV19
cdr3_aa: CARPNDITVAGNTIYF

j_call: TRBJ1-4
clone_size: .
v_call: TRBV19
cdr3_aa: CASSSQQGRGEKLFF

j_call: TRBJ1-1
clone_size: .
v_call: TRBV27
cdr3_aa: CASSLLTGGTEAFF

j_call: TRBJ1-3
clone_size: .
v_call: TRBV18
cdr3_aa: CASSPLQDYSGNTIYF

j_call: TRBJ2-5
clone_size: .
v_call: TRBV19
cdr3_aa: CASSIAGTGFETQYF

j_call: TRBJ1-4
clone_size: .
v_call: TRBV19
cdr3_aa: CASSIGDRIIADEKLFF

j_call: TRBJ1-6
clone_size: .
v_call: TRBV5-1
cdr3_aa: CASSLGTGRGPLHF

j_call: TRBJ1-3
clone_size: .
v_call: TRBV16
cdr3_aa: CASSQSAMQGGLGNTIYF

j_call: TRBJ1-2
clone_size: .
v_call: TRBV12-3/TRBV12-4
cdr3_aa: CASSPRDNYGYTF

j_call: TRBJ1-1
clone_size: .
v_call: TRBV28
cdr3_aa: CASSLSGIKNTEAFF

j_call: TRBJ1-6
clone_size: .
v_call: TRBV4-2
cdr3_aa: CASSQEAGGPGQWSPLHF